This T cell receptor (beta chain) originates from a study of T cell changes during pregnancy in multiple sclerosis. The V end was cut by 2 bases, the J end by 1 base, with 14 bases between. Germline V CDR1 and CDR2: WNHNN, SYGVQD (reference sequence). The CDR3 totals 16 residues. The table came from immunoSEQ multiplex PCR; TCRdb's copy has only in-frame clones and leaves some out. The sample lists some 28,000 clones, about 89% occurring once. The chain employs TRBV10-1 and TRBJ1-1; D is unclear. The TCR sequence derives from a female donor in good health, enrolled as a control in a pregnancy study. Here the sequenced sample was CD4+ T cells from peripheral blood mononuclear cells, taken in the first trimester of pregnancy. CDR3 DNA: TGCGCCAGCAGTGAGATGGCGGGCAGGCCGAACACTGAAGCTTTCTTT. Encoded protein: CASSEMAGRPNTEAFF.